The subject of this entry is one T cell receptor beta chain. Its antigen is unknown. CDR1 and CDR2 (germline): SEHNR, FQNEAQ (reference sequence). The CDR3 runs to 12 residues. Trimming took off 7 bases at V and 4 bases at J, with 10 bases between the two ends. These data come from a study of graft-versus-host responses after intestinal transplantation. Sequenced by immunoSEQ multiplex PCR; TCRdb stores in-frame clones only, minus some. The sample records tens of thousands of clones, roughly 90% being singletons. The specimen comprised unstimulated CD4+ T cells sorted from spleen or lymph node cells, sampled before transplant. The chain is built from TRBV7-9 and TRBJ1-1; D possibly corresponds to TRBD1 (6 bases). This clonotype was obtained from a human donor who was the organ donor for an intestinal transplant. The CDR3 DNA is TGTGCCAGCATGCTCAGGGGCACTGAAGCTTTCTTT. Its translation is CASMLRGTEAFF.